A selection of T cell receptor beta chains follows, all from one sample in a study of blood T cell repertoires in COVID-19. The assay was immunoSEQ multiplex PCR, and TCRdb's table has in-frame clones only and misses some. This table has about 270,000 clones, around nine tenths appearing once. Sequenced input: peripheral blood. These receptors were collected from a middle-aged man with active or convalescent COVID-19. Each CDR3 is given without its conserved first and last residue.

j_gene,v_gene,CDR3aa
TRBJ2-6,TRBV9,ASSVAQGRSGANVLT
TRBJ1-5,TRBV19,ATNRGIGGMNQPQH
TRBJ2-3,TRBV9,ASSVGLAVDTQY
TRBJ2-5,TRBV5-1,ASSTGGLAGGPSGETQY
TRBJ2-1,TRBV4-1,ASSHEREGQF
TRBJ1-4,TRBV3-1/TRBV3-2,ASSQQGQRELF
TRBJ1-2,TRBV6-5,ASRWTASDGYT
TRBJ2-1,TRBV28,ASRIRTSNEQF
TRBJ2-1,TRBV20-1,SASRTRNNEQF
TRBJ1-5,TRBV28,ASSRDRGTGNQPQH
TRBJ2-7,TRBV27,ASRGSPERGRTYEQY
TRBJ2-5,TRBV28,ASSLRQGARETQY